One TCR beta chain is described in this entry. The source of the sample is a study of blood T cell repertoires in COVID-19. Overall study: COVID-19 samples from acute and convalescent phases originated in the United States, Italy and Spain. The cDNA or gDNA used as material had been derived from T cells, B-cell-depleted T cells, or PBMCs.

As originally analysed: Nucleated cell counts were estimated from reference gene primer amplification. Some clones are missing from TCRdb's copy, which holds only in-frame ones; the method was immunoSEQ multiplex PCR. That table gives V, J and clone size, and the DNA gave D and trimming. The table includes roughly 59,000 clones, roughly four fifths detected once. The CDR3 has 19 residues. V was pared by 6 bases and J by 5 bases, with 23 bases of the junction left unmatched. Germline assignment: CDR1 LGHNA and CDR2 YNFKEQ. The sample comprised peripheral blood. This sequence was found in a human donor in a cohort sampled during active COVID-19. This sequence joins TRBV4-2 and TRBJ2-7, with 9 bases lining up with TRBD2. CDR3 sequence (DNA): TGTGCCAGCAGAAAGGGGGGGGTAGCGGGAGAGAAAATCGGGCACGAGCAGTACTTC. Its translation is CASRKGGVAGEKIGHEQYF.